One and the same sample provided the 2 T cell receptor beta chains below, sequenced in a study of CD8 T cells in ankylosing spondylitis. From the 5' RACE reads, TCRdb called clonotypes with MiXCR, one entry per CDR3 protein. The repertoire holds roughly 170,000 distinct CDR3 sequences, with around 8.9% as singletons. The sequenced sample was blood, either unsorted or a sorted T cell fraction (not recorded which). Receptors were obtained from a female donor with ankylosing spondylitis or in good health (not recorded which).

This clonotype has only a few counts. The chain has TRBV27 and TRBJ2-3; D call uncertain. Per the germline V gene, CDR1 is MNHEY and CDR2 is SMNVEV (reference sequence). V lost 4 bases and J lost 4, with 9 bases in between. The CDR3 covers 13 residues. The CDR3 nucleotides read TGTGCCAGCAGTTCCATTCCCCCAGATACGCAGTATTTT. It is translated as CASSSIPPDTQYF.

In its sample, this clonotype was seen a few times. The chain carries TRBV12-3 or TRBV12-4 and TRBJ1-2; the D gene is possibly TRBD1 (5 bases). The V gene lost 6 bases and the J gene lost 7 bases, with 18 bases spanning the gap. The CDR3 length is 14 residues. The CDR3 spells CASSQVTGASGYTF. The CDR3 coding sequence is TGTGCCAGCAGCCAAGTGACCGGGGCGAGTGGCTACACCTTC.